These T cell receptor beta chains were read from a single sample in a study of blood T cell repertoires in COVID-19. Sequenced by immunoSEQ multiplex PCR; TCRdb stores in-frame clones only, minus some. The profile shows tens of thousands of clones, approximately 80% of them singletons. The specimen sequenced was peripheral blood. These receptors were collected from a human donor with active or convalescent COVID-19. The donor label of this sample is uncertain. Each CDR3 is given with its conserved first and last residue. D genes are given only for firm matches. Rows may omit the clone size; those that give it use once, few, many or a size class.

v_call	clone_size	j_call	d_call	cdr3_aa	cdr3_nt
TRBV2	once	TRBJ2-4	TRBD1	CASRGGQGRGNIQYF	TGTGCCAGCAGGGGAGGACAGGGCCGGGGGAACATTCAGTACTTC
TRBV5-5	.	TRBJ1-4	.	CASSYSSFNEKLFF	TGTGCCAGCAGCTACAGCTCCTTTAATGAAAAACTGTTTTTT
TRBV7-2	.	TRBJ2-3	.	CASSRTRKRTDTQYF	TGTGCCAGCAGCCGTACTAGGAAGCGCACAGATACGCAGTATTTT
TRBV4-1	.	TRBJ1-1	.	CASSLDRGTEAFF	TGCGCCAGCAGCCTGGATAGGGGTACTGAAGCTTTCTTT
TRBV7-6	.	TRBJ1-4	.	CASSLMSQAGEKLFF	TGTGCCAGCAGCTTAATGAGCCAGGCTGGTGAAAAACTGTTTTTT
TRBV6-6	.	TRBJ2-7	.	CASSYAQGSSYEQYF	TGTGCCAGCAGTTACGCACAGGGCAGTTCCTACGAGCAGTACTTC
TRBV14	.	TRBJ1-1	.	CASSRTAHYTMNTEAFF	TGTGCCAGCAGCCGGACAGCCCATTATACCATGAACACTGAAGCTTTCTTT
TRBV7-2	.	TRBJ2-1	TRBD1	CASSFGQGNYNEQFF	TGTGCCAGCAGCTTCGGACAGGGAAACTACAATGAGCAGTTCTTC
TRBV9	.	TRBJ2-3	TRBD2	CASSVGPASGITDTQYF	TGTGCCAGCAGCGTAGGCCCGGCTAGCGGGATCACAGATACGCAGTATTTT
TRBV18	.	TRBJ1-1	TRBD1	CASSPPDRARTEAFF	TGTGCCAGCTCACCCCCGGACAGGGCTAGAACTGAAGCTTTCTTT
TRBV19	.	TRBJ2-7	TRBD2	CASSATSGRSYEQYF	TGTGCCAGTAGTGCCACTAGCGGGAGGTCCTACGAGCAGTACTTC
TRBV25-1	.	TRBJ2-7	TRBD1	CASSEWGRGRGEQYF	TGTGCCAGCAGTGAATGGGGCAGGGGGCGCGGGGAGCAGTACTTC
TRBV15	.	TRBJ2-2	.	CATSRDEGVGELFF	TGTGCCACCAGCAGAGACGAGGGGGTCGGGGAGCTGTTTTTT
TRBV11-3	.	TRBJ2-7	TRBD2	CASSFAGGSSYEQYF	TGTGCCAGCAGCTTTGCTGGCGGGAGCTCCTACGAGCAGTACTTC
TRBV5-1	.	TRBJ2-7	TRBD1	CASSGRGQGIIKEQYF	TGCGCCAGCAGCGGCCGGGGACAGGGGATTATAAAGGAGCAGTACTTC
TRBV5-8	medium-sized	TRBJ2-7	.	CASSLVASFQVREQYF	TGTGCCAGCAGCTTGGTAGCCAGTTTTCAAGTACGCGAGCAGTACTTC
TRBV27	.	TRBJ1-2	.	CASSLSVRYGYTF	TGTGCCAGCAGTTTATCGGTGCGGTATGGCTACACCTTC
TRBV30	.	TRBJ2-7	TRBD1	CAWSLVQGYEQYF	TGTGCCTGGAGTCTTGTACAGGGGTACGAGCAGTACTTC
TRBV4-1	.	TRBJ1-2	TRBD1	CASSQAGTGGWGYTF	TGCGCCAGCAGCCAGGCCGGGACAGGGGGCTGGGGCTACACCTTC
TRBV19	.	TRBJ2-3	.	CASSIATGGTDTQYF	TGTGCCAGTAGTATAGCCACAGGCGGCACAGATACGCAGTATTTT
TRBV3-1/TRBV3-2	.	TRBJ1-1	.	CASSLPPGKAFF	TGTGCCAGCAGCCTACCCCCGGGAAAAGCTTTCTTT
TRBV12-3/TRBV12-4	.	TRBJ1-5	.	CASSPSLGAQHF	TGTGCCAGCAGTCCCTCGCTAGGAGCCCAGCATTTT
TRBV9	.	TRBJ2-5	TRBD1	CASSVGDRGSETQYF	TGTGCCAGCAGCGTAGGGGACAGGGGGTCGGAGACCCAGTACTTC
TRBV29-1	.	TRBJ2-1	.	CSVSTSYNEQFF	TGCAGCGTTTCTACCTCCTACAATGAGCAGTTCTTC
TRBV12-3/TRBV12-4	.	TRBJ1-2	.	CASRPGGPATF	TGTGCCAGCAGGCCGGGGGGGCCTGCGACCTTC
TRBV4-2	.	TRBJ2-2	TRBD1	CASSQGDRGNTGELFF	TGTGCCAGCAGCCAGGGGGACAGGGGTAACACCGGGGAGCTGTTTTTT
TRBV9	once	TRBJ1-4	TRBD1	CASSVAQGVSEKLFF	TGTGCCAGCAGCGTAGCACAGGGGGTGAGCGAAAAACTGTTTTTT
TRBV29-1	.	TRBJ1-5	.	CSVFQGNQPQHF	TGCAGCGTTTTTCAGGGGAATCAGCCCCAGCATTTT
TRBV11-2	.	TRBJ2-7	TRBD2	CASKVGLAGGEQYF	TGTGCCAGCAAAGTAGGACTAGCGGGAGGCGAGCAGTACTTC
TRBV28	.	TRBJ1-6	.	CASSLGSSYNSPLHF	TGTGCCAGCAGTTTAGGGAGCTCCTATAATTCACCCCTCCACTTT
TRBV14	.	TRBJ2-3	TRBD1	CASSAGTGPTDTQYF	TGTGCCAGCAGCGCCGGGACAGGCCCCACAGATACGCAGTATTTT
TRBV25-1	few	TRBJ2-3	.	CASSGGTVGPSTDTQYF	TGTGCCAGCAGTGGCGGGACAGTGGGGCCTAGCACAGATACGCAGTATTTT
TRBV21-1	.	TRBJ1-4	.	CASSKDSGRRPTNEKLFF	TGTGCCAGCAGCAAAGACTCGGGGAGGCGACCAACTAATGAAAAACTGTTTTTT
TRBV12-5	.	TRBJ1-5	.	CASGLPARGNQPQHF	TGTGCTAGTGGTTTGCCCGCGCGGGGCAATCAGCCCCAGCATTTT
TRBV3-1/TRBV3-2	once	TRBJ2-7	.	CASSHRVFDEQYF	TGTGCCAGCAGCCACAGGGTATTCGACGAGCAGTACTTC
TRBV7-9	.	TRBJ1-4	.	CASSLTSQNEKLFF	TGTGCCAGCAGCTTGACTTCCCAGAATGAAAAACTGTTTTTT
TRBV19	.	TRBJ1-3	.	CASRQDTSGNTIYF	TGTGCCAGTAGACAGGACACCTCTGGAAACACCATATATTTT
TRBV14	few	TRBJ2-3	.	CASSQPGQHYFDTQYF	TGTGCCAGCAGCCAACCGGGACAACACTATTTCGATACGCAGTATTTT
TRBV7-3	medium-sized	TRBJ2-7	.	CASSLGPGGNEQYF	TGTGCCAGCAGCTTGGGCCCCGGAGGGAACGAGCAGTACTTC
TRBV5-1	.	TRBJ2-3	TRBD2	CASNRQPGTSGSAQYF	TGCGCCAGCAACCGACAACCAGGGACTAGTGGGAGTGCGCAGTATTTT
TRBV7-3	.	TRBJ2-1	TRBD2	CASSLDGTSGSREQFF	TGTGCCAGCAGCTTAGACGGGACTAGCGGGAGCCGGGAGCAGTTCTTC
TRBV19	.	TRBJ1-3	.	CASSDATGWSGNTIYF	TGTGCCAGTAGTGATGCCACGGGTTGGAGCGGAAACACCATATATTTT
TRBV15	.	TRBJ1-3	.	CATSRESNSGNTIYF	TGTGCCACCAGCAGAGAAAGCAACTCTGGAAACACCATATATTTT
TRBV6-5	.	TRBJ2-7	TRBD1	CASSSPGQGENEQYF	TGTGCCAGCAGTTCCCCCGGACAGGGGGAAAACGAGCAGTACTTC
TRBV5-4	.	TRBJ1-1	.	CASSLGTVNTEAFF	TGTGCCAGCAGCTTGGGTACGGTGAACACTGAAGCTTTCTTT
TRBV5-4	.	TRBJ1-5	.	CASSGDLNQPQHF	TGTGCCAGCAGCGGGGACTTGAATCAGCCCCAGCATTTT